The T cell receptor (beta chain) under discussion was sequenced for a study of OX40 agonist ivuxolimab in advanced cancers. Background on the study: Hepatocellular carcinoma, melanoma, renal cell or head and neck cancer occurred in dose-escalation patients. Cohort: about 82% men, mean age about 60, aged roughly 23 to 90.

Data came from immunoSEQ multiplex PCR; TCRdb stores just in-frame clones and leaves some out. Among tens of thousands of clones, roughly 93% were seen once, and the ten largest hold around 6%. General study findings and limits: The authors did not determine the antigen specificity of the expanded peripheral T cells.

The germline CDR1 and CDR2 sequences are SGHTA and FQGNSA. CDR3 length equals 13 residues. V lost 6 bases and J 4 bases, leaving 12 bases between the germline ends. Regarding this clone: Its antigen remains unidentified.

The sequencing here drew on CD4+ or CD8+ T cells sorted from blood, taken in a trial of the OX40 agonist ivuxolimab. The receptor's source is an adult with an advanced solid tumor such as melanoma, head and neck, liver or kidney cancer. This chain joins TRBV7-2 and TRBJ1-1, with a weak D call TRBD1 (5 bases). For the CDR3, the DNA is TGTGCCAGCAGACGGGGAGGGGTCACTGAAGCTTTCTTT. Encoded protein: CASRRGGVTEAFF.